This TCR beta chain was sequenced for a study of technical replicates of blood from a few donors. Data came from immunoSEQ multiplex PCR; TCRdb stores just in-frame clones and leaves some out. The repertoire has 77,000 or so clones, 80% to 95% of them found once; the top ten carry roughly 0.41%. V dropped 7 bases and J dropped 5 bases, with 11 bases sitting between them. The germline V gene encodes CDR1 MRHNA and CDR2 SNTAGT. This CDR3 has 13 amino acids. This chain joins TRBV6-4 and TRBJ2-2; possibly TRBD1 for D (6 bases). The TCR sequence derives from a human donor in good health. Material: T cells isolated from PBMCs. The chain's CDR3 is CASTSGTTGELFF. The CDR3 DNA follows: TGTGCCAGCACCTCCGGGACAACCGGGGAGCTGTTTTTT.